This TCR beta chain was captured by sequencing in a study of identical twins. Study findings and constraints: Fewer insertions were carried by abundant cord blood beta clonotypes, but none was seen in memory repertoires. Zero-insertion analyses were open to partial confounding by invariant MAIT and iNKT cells.

Unique molecular identifiers were present on cDNA, and template switching added a universal primer site. TCRdb reanalysed the 5' RACE reads using MiXCR and keeps one entry per CDR3 protein. The profile shows under 1 million distinct CDR3 sequences, over 9% of them singletons. Comment on this clonotype: Its antigen is still unknown.

The CDR3 is made up of 16 amino acids. V was pared by 4 bases and J by 5 bases, with 20 bases between. CDR1 is SNHLY and CDR2 is FYNNEI in the germline V gene. A further study also used this sample, focusing on yellow fever vaccine responses in identical twins.

The receptor comes from a woman aged 18 to 35 in good health. The sequenced material came from PBMCs. This chain connects TRBV2 to TRBJ2-5; D is possibly TRBD2 (5 bases). In DNA, the CDR3 is TGTGCCAGCAGTGGGACGGGGTCCCCCCCTAGGGAGACCCAGTACTTC. This gives the protein CASSGTGSPPRETQYF.